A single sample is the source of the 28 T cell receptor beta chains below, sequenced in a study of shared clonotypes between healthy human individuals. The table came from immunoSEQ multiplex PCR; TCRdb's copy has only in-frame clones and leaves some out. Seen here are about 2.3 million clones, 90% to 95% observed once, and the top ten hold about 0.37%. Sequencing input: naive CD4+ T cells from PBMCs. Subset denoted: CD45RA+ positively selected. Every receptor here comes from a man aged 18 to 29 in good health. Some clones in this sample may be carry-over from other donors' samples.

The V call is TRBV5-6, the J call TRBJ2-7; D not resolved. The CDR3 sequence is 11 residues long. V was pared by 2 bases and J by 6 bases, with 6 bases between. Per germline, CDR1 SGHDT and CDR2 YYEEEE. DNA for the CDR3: TGTGCCAGCAGCTTTGTGAGCGAGCAGTACTTC. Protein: CASSFVSEQYF.

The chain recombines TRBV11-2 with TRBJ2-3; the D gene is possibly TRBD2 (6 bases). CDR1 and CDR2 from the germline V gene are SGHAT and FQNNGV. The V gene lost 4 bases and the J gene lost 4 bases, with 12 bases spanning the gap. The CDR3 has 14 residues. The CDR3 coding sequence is TGTGCCAGCAGCTCCGGGCGGGGCCCAGATACGCAGTATTTT. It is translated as CASSSGRGPDTQYF.

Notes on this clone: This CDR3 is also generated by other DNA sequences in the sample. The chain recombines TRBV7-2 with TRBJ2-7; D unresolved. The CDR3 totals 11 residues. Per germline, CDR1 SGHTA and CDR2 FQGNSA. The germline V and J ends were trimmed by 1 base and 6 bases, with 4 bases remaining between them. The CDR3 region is CASSLGVEQYF. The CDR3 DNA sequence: TGTGCCAGCAGCTTAGGTGTCGAGCAGTACTTC.

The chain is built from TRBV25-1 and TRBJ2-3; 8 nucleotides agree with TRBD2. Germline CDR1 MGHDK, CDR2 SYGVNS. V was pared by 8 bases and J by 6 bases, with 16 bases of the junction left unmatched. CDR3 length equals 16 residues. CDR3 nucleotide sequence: TGTGCCAGCGCGACCCAGGGCGGGAGGCCGGGGGATACGCAGTATTTT. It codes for CASATQGGRPGDTQYF.

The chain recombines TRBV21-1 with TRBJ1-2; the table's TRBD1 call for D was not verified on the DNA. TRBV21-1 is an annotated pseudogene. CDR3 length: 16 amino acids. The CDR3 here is CASSTALTGTNYGYTF. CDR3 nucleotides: TGTGCCAGCAGCACTGCCCTGACAGGGACTAACTATGGCTACACCTTC.

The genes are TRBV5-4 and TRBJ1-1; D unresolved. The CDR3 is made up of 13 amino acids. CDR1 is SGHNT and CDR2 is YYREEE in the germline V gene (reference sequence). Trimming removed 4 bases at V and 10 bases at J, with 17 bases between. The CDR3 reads CASSTAAGRGAFF. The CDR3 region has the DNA TGTGCCAGCAGCACGGCAGCCGGACGCGGAGCTTTCTTT.

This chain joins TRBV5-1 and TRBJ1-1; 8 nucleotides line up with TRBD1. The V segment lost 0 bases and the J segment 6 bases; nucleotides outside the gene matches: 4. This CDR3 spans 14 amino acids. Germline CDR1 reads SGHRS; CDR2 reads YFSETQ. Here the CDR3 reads CASSLEAGGPEAFF. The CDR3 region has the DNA TGCGCCAGCAGCTTGGAGGCAGGGGGCCCTGAAGCTTTCTTT.

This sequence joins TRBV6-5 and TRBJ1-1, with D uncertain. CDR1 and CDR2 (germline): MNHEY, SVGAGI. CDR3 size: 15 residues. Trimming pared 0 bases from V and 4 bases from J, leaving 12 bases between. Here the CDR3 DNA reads TGTGCCAGCAGTTACTCGAGCGGATGGGGCACTGAAGCTTTCTTT. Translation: CASSYSSGWGTEAFF.

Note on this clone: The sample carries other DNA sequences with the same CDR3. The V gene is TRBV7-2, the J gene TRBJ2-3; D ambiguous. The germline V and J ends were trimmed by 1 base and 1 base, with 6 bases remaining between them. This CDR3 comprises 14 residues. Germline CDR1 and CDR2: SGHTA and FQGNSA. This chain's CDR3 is CASSLDSGTDTQYF. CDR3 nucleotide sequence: TGTGCCAGCAGCTTAGACAGCGGCACAGATACGCAGTATTTT.

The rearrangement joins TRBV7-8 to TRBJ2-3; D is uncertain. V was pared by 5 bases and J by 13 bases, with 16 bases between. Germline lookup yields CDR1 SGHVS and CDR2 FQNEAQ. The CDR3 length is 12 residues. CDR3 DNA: TGTGCCAGCAGCCGGATCGGTGGTTGGGAGTATTTT. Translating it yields CASSRIGGWEYF.

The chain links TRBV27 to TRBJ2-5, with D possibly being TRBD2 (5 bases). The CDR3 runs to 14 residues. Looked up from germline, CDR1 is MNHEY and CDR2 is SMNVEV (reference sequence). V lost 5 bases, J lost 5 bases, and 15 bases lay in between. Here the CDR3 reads CASSPRGGHETQYF. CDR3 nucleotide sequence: TGTGCCAGCAGTCCCCGCGGCGGGCATGAGACCCAGTACTTC.

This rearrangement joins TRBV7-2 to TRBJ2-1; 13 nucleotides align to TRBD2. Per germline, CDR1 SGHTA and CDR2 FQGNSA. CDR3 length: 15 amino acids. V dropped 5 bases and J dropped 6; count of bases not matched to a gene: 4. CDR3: CASSRTSGSFNEQFF. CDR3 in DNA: TGTGCCAGCAGCCGGACTAGCGGGAGCTTCAATGAGCAGTTCTTC.

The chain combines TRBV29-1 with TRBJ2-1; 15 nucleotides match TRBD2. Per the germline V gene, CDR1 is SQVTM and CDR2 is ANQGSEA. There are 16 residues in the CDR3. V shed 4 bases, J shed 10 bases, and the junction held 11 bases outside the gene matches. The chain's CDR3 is CSVVMYDGLAGGEQFF. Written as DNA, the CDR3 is TGCAGCGTTGTTATGTACGACGGACTAGCGGGAGGGGAGCAGTTCTTC.

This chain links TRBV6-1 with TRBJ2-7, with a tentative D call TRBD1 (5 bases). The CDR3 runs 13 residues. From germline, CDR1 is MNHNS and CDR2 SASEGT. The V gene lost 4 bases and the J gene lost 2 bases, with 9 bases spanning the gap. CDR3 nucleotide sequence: TGTGCCAGCAGTGCCGACAGAGCCTACGAGCAGTACTTC. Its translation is CASSADRAYEQYF.

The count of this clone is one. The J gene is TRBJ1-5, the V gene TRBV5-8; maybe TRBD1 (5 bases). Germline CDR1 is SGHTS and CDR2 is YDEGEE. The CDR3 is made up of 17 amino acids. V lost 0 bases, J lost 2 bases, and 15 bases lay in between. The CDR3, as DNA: TGTGCCAGCAGCTTGGAATTGGGGGTTACGGGCAATCAGCCCCAGCATTTT. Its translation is CASSLELGVTGNQPQHF.

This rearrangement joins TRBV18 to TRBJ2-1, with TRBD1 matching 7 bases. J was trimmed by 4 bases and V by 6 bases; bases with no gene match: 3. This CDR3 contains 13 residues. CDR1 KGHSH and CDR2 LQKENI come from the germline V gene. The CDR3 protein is CASSWDRYNEQFF. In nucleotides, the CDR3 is TGTGCCAGCTCCTGGGACAGATACAATGAGCAGTTCTTC.

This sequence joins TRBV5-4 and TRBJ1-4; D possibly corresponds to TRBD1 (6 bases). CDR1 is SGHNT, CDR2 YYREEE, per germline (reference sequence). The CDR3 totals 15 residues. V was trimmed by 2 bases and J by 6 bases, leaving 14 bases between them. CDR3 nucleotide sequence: TGTGCCAGCAGCTTCGGAGGGGGGACCCATGAAAAACTGTTTTTT. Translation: CASSFGGGTHEKLFF.

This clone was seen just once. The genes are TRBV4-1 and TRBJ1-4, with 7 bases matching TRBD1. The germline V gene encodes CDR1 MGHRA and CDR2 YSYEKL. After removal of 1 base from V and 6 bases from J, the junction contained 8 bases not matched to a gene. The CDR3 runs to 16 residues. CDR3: CASSQATKGADEKLFF. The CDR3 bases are TGCGCCAGCAGCCAAGCCACGAAGGGGGCGGATGAAAAACTGTTTTTT.

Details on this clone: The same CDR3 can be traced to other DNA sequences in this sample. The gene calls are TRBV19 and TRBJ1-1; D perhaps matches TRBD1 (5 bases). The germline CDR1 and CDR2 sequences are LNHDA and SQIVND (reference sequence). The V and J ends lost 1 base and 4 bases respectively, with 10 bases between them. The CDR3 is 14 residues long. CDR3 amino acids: CASSIGREGTEAFF. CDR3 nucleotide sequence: TGTGCCAGTAGTATAGGCAGGGAAGGCACTGAAGCTTTCTTT. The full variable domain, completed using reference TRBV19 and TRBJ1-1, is DGGITQSPKYLFRKEGQNVTLSCEQNLNHDAMYWYRQDPGQGLRLIYYSQIVNDFQKGDIAEGYSVSREKKESFPLTVTSAQKNPTAFYLCASSIGREGTEAFFGQGTRLTVV.

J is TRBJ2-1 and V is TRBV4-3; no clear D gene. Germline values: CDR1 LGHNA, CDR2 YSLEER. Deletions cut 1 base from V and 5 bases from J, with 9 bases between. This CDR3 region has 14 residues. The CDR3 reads CASSQGYGHNEQFF. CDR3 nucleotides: TGCGCCAGCAGCCAAGGTTACGGCCACAATGAGCAGTTCTTC.

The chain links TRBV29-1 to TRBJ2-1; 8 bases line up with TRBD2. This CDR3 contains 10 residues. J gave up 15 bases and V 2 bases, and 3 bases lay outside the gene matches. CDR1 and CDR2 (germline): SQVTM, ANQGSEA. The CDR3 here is CSVERGGRFF. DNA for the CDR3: TGCAGCGTTGAACGCGGGGGGAGGTTCTTC.

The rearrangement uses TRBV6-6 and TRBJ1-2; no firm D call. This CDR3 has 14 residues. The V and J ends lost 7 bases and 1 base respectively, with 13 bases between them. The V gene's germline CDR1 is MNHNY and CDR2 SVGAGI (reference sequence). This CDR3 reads CASTHSGNNYGYTF. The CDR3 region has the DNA TGTGCCAGCACCCATAGCGGGAATAACTATGGCTACACCTTC.

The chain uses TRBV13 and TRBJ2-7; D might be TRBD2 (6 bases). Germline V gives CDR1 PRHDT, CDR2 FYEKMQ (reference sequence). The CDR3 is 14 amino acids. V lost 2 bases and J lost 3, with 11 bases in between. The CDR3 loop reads CASSLKRAVYEQYF. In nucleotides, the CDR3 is TGTGCCAGCAGCTTAAAGCGGGCTGTCTACGAGCAGTACTTC.

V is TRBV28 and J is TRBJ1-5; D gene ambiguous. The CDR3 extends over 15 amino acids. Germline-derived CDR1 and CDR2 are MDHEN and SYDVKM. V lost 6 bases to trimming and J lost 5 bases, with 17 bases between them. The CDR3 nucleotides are TGTGCCAGCAGCCGAACACCCGGATGGGATCAGCCCCAGCATTTT. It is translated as CASSRTPGWDQPQHF.

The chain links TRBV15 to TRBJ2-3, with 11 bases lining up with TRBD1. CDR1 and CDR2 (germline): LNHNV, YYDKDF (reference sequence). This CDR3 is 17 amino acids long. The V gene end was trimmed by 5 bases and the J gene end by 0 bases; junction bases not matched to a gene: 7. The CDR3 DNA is TGTGCCACCAGCGGGCGGACAGGGGGCGGGAGCACAGATACGCAGTATTTT. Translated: CATSGRTGGGSTDTQYF.

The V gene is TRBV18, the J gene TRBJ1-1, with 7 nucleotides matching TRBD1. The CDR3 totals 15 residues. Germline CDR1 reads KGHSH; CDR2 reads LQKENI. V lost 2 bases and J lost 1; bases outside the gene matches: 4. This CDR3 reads CASSPDRVPNTEAFF. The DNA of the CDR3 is TGTGCCAGCTCACCAGACAGGGTCCCGAACACTGAAGCTTTCTTT.

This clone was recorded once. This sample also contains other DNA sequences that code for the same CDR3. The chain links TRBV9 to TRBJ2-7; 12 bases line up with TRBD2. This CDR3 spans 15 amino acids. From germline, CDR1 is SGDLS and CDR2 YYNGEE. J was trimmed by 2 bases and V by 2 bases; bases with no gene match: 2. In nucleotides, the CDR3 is TGTGCCAGCAGCGTCGGGACTAGCGGGCCCTACGAGCAGTACTTC. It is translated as CASSVGTSGPYEQYF.

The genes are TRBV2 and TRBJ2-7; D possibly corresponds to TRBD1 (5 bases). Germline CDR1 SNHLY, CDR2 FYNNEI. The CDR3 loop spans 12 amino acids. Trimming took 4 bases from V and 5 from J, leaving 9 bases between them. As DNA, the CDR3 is TGTGCCAGCAGTGGTCAGGGCAACGAGCAGTACTTC. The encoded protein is CASSGQGNEQYF. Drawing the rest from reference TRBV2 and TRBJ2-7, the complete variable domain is EPEVTQTPSHQVTQMGQEVILRCVPISNHLYFYWYRQILGQKVEFLVSFYNNEISEKSEIFDDQFSVERPDGSNFTLKIRSTKLEDSAMYFCASSGQGNEQYFGPGTRLTVT.